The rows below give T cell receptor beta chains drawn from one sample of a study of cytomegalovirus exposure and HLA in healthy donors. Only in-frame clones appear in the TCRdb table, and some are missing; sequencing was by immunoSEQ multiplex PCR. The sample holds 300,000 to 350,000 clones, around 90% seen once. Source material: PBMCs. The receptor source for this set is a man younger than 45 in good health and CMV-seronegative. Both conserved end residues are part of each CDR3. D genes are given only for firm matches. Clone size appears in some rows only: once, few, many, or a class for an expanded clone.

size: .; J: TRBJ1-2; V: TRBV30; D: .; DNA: TGTGCCTGGATACACCTGACATCCTATGGCTACACCTTC; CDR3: CAWIHLTSYGYTF
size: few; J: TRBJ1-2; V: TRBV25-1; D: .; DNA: TGTGCCAGCAGTGATCCGACAGACTATGGCTACACCTTC; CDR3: CASSDPTDYGYTF
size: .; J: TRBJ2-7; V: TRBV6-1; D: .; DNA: TGTGCCAGCAGTGAAGCGCGCTTGGGAGAGGGCTACGAGCAGTACTTC; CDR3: CASSEARLGEGYEQYF
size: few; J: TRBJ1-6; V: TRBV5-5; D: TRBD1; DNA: TGTGCCAGCACCGAGGACAGGGGGAATTCACCCCTCCACTTT; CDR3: CASTEDRGNSPLHF
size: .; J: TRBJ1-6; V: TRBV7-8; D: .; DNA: TGTGCCAGCAGCCCTAAAGTCTCCTATAATTCACCCCTCCACTTT; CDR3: CASSPKVSYNSPLHF
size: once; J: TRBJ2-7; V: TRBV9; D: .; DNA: TGTGCCAGCAGCGTAAGTGACTTATCCTACGAGCAGTACTTC; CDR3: CASSVSDLSYEQYF
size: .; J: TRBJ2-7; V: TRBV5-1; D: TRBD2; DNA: TGCGCCAGCAGCTTCGGGACTAGCGGGGGAGCCGAGCAGTACTTC; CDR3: CASSFGTSGGAEQYF
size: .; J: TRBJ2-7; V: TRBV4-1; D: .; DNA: TGCGCCAGCAGCCCGGACAGCTTAACCTACGAGCAGTACTTC; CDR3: CASSPDSLTYEQYF
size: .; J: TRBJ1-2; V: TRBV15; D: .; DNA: TGTGCCACCAGCTTAGACAGGCTAGGGCCTTCCTACACCTTC; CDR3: CATSLDRLGPSYTF
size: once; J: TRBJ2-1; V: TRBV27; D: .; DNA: TGTGCCAGCAGTTTTTTGTATCTGGCTGGGGGCTTTAACAATGAGCAGTTCTTC; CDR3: CASSFLYLAGGFNNEQFF
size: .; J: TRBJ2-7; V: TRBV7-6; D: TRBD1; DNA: TGTGCCAGCAGCGGGGACAGGGAAGTCGAGCAGTACTTC; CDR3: CASSGDREVEQYF
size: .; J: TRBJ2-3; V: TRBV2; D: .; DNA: TGTGCCAGCGATGAAAGGGCGGGGACCACAGATACGCAGTATTTT; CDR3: CASDERAGTTDTQYF
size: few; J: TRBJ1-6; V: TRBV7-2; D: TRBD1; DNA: TGTGCCAGCAGCCCAAGGACAGGGGGAGCTCCCCTCCACTTT; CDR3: CASSPRTGGAPLHF
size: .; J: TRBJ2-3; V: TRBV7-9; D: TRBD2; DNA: TGTGCCAGCAGCTTAGGATTAGCGGGGGCCGATACGCAGTATTTT; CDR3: CASSLGLAGADTQYF
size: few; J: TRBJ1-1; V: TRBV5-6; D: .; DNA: TGTGCCAGCAGCTTGGTCTTGGCGGGTGAGGGCACTGAAGCTTTCTTT; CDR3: CASSLVLAGEGTEAFF
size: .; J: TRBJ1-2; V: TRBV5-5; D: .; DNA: TGTGCCAGCAGCTTGTGGGGGGAGTTATATGGCTACACCTTC; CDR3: CASSLWGELYGYTF
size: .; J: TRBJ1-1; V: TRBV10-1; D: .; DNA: TGCGCCAGCAGTGAGTCAGGGGCAGCCCCCGGGGGGACTGAAGCTTTCTTT; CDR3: CASSESGAAPGGTEAFF
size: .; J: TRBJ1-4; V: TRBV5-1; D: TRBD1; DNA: TGCGCCAGCAGCTTGAGAGGACAGGGGGCGCGGAGTGGTGAAAAACTGTTTTTT; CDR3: CASSLRGQGARSGEKLFF
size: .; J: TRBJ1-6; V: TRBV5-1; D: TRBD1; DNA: TGCGCCAGCAGTTCGCCGGGACAGGGATCTTCACCCCTCCACTTT; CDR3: CASSSPGQGSSPLHF
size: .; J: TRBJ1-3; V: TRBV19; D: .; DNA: TGTGCCAGTAGTATGGCGGGGGACTCGCTCTACTCTGGAAACACCATATATTTT; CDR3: CASSMAGDSLYSGNTIYF
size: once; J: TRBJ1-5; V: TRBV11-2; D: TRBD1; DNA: TGTGCCAGCAGCTTAGCAGGGGGCCCGAATCAGCCCCAGCATTTT; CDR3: CASSLAGGPNQPQHF
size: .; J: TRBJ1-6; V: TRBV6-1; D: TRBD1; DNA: TGTGCCAGCAGTGAAGCAGATCCGGGACAGGGCCGTTCACCCCTCCACTTT; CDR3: CASSEADPGQGRSPLHF
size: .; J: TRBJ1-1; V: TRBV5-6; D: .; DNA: TGTGCCAGCAGCCTTAGAGGCCTGAACACTGAAGCTTTCTTT; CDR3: CASSLRGLNTEAFF
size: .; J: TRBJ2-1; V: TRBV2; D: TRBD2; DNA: TGTGCCAGCCTCGGACTAGCGGCGCCCCCGGATGAGCAGTTCTTC; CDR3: CASLGLAAPPDEQFF
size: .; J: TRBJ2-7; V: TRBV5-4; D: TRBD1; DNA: TGTGCCAGCAGCCCAACAGGGGTTGGCTCCTACGAGCAGTACTTC; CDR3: CASSPTGVGSYEQYF
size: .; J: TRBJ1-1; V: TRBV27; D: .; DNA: TGTGCCAGCAGTTTTACAGGTCGGAACACTGAAGCTTTCTTT; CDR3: CASSFTGRNTEAFF
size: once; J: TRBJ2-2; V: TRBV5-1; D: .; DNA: TGCGCCAGCAGCTTGAGGCCGGGTTCCGGGGAGCTGTTTTTT; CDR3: CASSLRPGSGELFF
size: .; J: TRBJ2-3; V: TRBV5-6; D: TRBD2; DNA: TGTGCCAGCAGCGCGACTAGCGGGGTTAGTAGTACGCAGTATTTT; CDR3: CASSATSGVSSTQYF
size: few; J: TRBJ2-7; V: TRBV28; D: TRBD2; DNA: TGTGCCAGCAGTTCGGCATCTAGCGGGGGGAAATCCTACGAGCAGTACTTC; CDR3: CASSSASSGGKSYEQYF
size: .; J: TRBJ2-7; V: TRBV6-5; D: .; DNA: TGTGCCAGCAGCAAAACGGGGGGCGGGACCTACGAGCAGTACTTC; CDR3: CASSKTGGGTYEQYF
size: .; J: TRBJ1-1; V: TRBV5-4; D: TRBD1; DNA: TGTGCCAGCAGCTGGAGGGGGCACGGCACTGAAGCTTTCTTT; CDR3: CASSWRGHGTEAFF
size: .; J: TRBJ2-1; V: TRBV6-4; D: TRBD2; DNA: TGTGCCAGCGCAATAGCGGGGGGGCCAAATGAGCAGTTCTTC; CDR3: CASAIAGGPNEQFF
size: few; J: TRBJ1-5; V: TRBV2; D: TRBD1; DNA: TGTGCCAGCAGTTCGGACAGGGGTAGCAATCAGCCCCAGCATTTT; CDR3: CASSSDRGSNQPQHF
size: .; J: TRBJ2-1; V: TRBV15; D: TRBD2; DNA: TGTGCCACCAGCACGGAGGGACTAGCGGGTAGTGAGCAGTTCTTC; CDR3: CATSTEGLAGSEQFF
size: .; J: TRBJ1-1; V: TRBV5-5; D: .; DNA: TGTGCCAGCAGCTTAGTGGCAGGGTCCACTGAAGCTTTCTTT; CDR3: CASSLVAGSTEAFF
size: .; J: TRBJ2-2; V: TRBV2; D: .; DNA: TGTGCCAGCACGGACAGAGCGAACACCGGGGAGCTGTTTTTT; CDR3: CASTDRANTGELFF
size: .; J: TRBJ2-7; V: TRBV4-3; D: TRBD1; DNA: TGCGCCAGCAGCCAAGCGCCGACAGGGATTATTGTAGCAGAGCAGTACTTC; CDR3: CASSQAPTGIIVAEQYF
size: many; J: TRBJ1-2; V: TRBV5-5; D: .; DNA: TGTGCCAGCAGCTTGATCCCGACTGAAAACTATGGCTACACCTTC; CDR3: CASSLIPTENYGYTF
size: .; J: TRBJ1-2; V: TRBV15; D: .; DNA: TGTGCCACCAGCAGAGGGGGTAGGGCCAGGGAAGATGGCTACACCTTC; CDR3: CATSRGGRAREDGYTF
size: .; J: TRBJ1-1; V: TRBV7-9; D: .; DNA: TGTGCCAGCAGCTTAAGTGGAGCCTTCACTGAAGCTTTCTTT; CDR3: CASSLSGAFTEAFF
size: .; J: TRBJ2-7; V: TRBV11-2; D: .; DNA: TGTGCCAGCCTCCGAGACTCCTACGAGCAGTACTTC; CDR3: CASLRDSYEQYF
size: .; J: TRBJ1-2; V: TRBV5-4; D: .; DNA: TGTGCCAGCAGCTTTTCTGGGGCCCTCTATGGCTACACCTTC; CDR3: CASSFSGALYGYTF
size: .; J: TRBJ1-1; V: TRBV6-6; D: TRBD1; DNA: TGTGCCAGCCGACAGGGGGGTGTGAACACTGAAGCTTTCTTT; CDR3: CASRQGGVNTEAFF
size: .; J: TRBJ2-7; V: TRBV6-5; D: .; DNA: TGTGCCAGCAGCGTTTCTCGGTATAGCTCCTACGAGCAGTACTTC; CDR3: CASSVSRYSSYEQYF
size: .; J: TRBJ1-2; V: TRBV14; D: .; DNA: TGTGCCAGCAGCCAAGATCAGTCAGGCTACTATGGCTACACCTTC; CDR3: CASSQDQSGYYGYTF
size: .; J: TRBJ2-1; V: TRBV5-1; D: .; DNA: TGCGCCAGCAGCTTGGCTCAGGGAGTGGGGGGGCCTGGGAATGAGCAGTTCTTC; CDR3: CASSLAQGVGGPGNEQFF
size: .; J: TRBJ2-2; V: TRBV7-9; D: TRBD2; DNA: TGTGCCAGCAGCCCTCGACTAGCGGGGGGCACCGGGGAGCTGTTTTTT; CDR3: CASSPRLAGGTGELFF
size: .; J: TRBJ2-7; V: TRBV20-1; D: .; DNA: TGCAGTGCTCCAAATGGAGGCGAGCAGTACTTC; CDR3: CSAPNGGEQYF
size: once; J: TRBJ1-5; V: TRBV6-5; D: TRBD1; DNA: TGTGCCAGCAGTAGCAGACAGGGGGGCAATCAGCCCCAGCATTTT; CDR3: CASSSRQGGNQPQHF
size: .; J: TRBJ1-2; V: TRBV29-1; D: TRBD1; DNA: TGCAGCGTTGACCCGGGACAGGGGAACTATGGCTACACCTTC; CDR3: CSVDPGQGNYGYTF
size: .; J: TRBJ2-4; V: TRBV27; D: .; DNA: TGTGCCAGCAGGCCCCAGGGGCTCCTCCCCATTCAGTACTTC; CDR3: CASRPQGLLPIQYF
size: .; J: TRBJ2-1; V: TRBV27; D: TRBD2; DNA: TGTGCCAGCAGTCCAGCCGGGACTATCTACAAAGAGCAGTTCTTC; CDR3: CASSPAGTIYKEQFF
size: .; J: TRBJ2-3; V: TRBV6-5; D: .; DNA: TGTGCCAGCAGCATACAAACTAGAGGAGATACGCAGTATTTT; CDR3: CASSIQTRGDTQYF
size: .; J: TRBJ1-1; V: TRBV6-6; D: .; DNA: TGTGCCAGCAGTTACTTACAGAAAATGAACACTGAAGCTTTCTTT; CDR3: CASSYLQKMNTEAFF